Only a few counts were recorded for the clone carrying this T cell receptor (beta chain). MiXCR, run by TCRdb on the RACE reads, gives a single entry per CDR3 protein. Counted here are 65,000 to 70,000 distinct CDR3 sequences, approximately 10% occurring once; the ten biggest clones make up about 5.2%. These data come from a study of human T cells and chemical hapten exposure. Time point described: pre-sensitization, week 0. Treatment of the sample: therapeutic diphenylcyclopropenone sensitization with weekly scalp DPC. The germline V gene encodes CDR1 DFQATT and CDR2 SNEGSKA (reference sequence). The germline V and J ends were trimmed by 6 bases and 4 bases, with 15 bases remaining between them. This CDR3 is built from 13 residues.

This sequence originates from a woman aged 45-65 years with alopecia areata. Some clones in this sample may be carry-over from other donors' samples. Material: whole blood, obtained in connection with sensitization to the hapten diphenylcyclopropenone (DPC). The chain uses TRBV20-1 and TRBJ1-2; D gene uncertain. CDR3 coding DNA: TGCAGTGCCCCCAGGATTGAACCCTATGGCTACACCTTC. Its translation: CSAPRIEPYGYTF.